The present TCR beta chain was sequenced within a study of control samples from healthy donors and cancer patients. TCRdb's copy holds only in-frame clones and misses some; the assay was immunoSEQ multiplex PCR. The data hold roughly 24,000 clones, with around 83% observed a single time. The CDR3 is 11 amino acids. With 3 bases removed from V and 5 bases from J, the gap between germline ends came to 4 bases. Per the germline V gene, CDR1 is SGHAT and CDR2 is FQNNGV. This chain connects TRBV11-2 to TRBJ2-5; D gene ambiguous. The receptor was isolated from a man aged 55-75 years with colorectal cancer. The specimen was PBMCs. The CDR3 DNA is TGTGCCAGCAGCTTTTCGGAGACCCAGTACTTC. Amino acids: CASSFSETQYF. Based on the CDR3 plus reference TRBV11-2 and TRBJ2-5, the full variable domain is EAGVAQSPRYKIIEKRQSVAFWCNPISGHATLYWYQQILGQGPKLLIQFQNNGVVDDSQLPKDRFSAERLKGVDSTLKIQPAKLEDSAVYLCASSFSETQYFGPGTRLLVL.